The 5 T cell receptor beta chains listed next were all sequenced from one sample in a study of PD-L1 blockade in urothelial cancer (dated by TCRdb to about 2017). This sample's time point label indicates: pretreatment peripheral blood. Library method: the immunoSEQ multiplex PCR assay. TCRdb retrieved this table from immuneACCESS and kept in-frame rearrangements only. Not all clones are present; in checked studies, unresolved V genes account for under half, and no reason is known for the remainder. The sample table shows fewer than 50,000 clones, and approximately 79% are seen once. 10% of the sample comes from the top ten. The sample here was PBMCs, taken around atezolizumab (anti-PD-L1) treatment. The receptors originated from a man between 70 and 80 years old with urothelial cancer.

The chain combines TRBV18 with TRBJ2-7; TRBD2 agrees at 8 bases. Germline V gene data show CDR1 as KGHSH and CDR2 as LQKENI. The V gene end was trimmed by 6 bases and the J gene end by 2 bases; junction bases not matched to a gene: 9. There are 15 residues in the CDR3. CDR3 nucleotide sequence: TGTGCCAGCTCCCTAAGGGGGGGACTAGCCTACGAGCAGTACTTC. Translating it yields CASSLRGGLAYEQYF.

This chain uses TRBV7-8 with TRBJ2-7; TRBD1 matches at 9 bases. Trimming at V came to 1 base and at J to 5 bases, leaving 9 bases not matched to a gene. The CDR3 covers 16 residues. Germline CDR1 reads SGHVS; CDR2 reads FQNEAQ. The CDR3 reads CASSLDRTGALNEQYF. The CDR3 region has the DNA TGTGCCAGCAGCTTAGACCGGACAGGGGCTCTGAACGAGCAGTACTTC.

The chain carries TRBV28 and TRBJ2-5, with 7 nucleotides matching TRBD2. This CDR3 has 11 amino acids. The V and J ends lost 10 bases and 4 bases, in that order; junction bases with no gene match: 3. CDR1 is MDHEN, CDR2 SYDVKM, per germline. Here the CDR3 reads CATWGGETQYF. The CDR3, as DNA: TGTGCCACCTGGGGGGGAGAGACCCAGTACTTC.

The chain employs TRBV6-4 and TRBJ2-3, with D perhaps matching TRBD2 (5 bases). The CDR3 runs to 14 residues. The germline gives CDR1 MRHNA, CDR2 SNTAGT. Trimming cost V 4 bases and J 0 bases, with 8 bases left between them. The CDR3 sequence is CASSGGYSTDTQYF. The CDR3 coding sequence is TGTGCCAGCAGTGGAGGGTATAGCACAGATACGCAGTATTTT.

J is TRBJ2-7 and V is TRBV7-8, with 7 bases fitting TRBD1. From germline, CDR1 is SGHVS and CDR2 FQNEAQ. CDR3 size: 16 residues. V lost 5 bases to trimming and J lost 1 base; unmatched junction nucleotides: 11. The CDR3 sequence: CASSTRTGSRSYEQYF. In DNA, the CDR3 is TGTGCCAGCAGCACGCGGACAGGTTCGAGGTCCTACGAGCAGTACTTC.